In its sample, the clone carrying this T cell receptor (beta chain) was seen many times. The sample is drawn from a study of blood T cells in healthy people across ages. The CDR3 runs 16 residues. The V and J ends lost 7 bases and 2 bases respectively, with 18 bases between them. Germline-derived CDR1 and CDR2 are SNHLY and FYNNEI. A sample-barcoded 5' primer and a J-beta primer mix were used in a second PCR of roughly 7 to 11 cycles. One entry per CDR3 protein results from TCRdb running MiXCR on the 5' RACE reads. This repertoire shows roughly 1 million distinct CDR3 sequences, almost 25% found once; its top ten account for approximately 0.75%. These data also formed part of another study, on T cells of mothers and their children.

The sample consisted of blood. The rearrangement joins TRBV2 to TRBJ2-4, with D tentatively TRBD1 or TRBD2 (7 bases each). The sequence was obtained from a girl aged 2 to 9 in good health. CDR3 sequence (DNA): TGTGCCAGCAAATCAGGGGGGGAAAGGCCCAAAAACATTCAGTACTTC. This gives the protein CASKSGGERPKNIQYF.